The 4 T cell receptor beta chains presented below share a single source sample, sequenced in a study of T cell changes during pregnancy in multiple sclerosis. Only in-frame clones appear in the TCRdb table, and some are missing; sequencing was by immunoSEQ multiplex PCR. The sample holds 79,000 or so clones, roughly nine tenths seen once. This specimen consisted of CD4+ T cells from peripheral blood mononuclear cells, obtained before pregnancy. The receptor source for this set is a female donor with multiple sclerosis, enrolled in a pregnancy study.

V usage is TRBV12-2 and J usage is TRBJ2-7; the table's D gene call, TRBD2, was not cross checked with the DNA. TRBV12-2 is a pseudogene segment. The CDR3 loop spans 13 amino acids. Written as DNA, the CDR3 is TGTGCAAGTAATAGCGGGCAGGGTCCCGAGCAGTACTTC. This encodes CASNSGQGPEQYF.

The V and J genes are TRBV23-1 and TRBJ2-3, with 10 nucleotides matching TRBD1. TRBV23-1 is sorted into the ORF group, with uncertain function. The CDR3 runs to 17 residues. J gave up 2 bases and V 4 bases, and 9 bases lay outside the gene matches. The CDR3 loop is CASSRPGQGSPTDTQYF. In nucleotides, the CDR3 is TGCGCCAGCAGTCGACCGGGACAGGGGTCCCCCACAGATACGCAGTATTTT.

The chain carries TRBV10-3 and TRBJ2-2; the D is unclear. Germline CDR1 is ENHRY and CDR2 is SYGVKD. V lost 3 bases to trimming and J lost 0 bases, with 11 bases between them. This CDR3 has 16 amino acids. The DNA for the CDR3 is TGTGCCATCAGTGAAGGAACAGCCCCGAACACCGGGGAGCTGTTTTTT. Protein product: CAISEGTAPNTGELFF.

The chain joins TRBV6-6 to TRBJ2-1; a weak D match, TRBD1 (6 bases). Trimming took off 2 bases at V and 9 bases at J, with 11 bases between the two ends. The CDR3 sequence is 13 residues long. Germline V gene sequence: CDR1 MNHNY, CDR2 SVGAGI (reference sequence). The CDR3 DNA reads TGTGCCAGCAGTTACCTCCAGGGGAGTGAGCAGTTCTTC. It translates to CASSYLQGSEQFF.